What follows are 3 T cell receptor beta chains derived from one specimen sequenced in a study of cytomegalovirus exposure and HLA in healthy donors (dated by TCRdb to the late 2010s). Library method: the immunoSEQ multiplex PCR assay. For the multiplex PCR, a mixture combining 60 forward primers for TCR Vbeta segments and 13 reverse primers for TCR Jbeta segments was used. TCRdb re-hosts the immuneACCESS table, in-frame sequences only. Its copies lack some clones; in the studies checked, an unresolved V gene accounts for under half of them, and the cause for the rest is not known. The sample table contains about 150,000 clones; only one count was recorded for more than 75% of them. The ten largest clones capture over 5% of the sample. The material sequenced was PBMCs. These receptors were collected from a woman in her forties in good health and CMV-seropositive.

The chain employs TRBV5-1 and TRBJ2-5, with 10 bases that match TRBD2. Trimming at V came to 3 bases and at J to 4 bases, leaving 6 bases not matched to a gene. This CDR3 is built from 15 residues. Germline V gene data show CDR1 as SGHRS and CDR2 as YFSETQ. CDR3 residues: CASSSEPSGRETQYF. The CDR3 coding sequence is TGCGCCAGCAGCTCCGAACCTAGCGGGAGAGAGACCCAGTACTTC.

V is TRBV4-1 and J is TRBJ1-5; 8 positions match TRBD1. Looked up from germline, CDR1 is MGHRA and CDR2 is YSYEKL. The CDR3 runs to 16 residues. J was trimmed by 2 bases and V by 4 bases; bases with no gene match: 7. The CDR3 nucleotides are TGCGCCAGCAGCCCGACAGGGGCCGGTGGCAATCAGCCCCAGCATTTT. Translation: CASSPTGAGGNQPQHF.

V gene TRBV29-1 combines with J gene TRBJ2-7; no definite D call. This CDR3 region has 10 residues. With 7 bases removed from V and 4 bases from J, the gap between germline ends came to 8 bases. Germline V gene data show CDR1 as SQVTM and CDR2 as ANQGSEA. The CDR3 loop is CSAGDYEQYF. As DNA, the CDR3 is TGCAGCGCCGGAGATTACGAGCAGTACTTC.